This T cell receptor (beta chain) was captured in a study of CD8 T cells in Susac syndrome. Study-level findings and limits: The authors acknowledged that their TCR sequencing and HLA analysis involved a relatively small number of individuals.

The CDR3 covers 16 residues. V shed 4 bases and J shed 0 bases, with 10 bases lying between them. Germline V gene lookup returns CDR1 MGHDK and CDR2 SYGVNS. About this clonotype itself: The antigen remains undetermined.

The RNA input was roughly 0.5 to 1 ug, and it was reverse transcribed with random hexamers. Across 54 Vbeta and 13 Jbeta, TCR beta CDR3 was amplified with immunoSEQ multiplex PCR. Each CDR3 protein gets one entry after TCRdb re-called the immunoSEQ multiplex PCR reads with MiXCR. The sample yields hundreds of thousands of distinct CDR3 sequences, about 91% seen once. The multiple sclerosis controls were treatment-naive patients, and their relapsing-remitting disease was stable or active. J is TRBJ1-6 and V is TRBV25-1; D unresolved. Sample: CD8+ T cells from PBMCs. The source of this sequence is a human donor with multiple sclerosis. The CDR3 bases are TGTGCCAGCAGTGGTGGACGGCACTCCTATAATTCACCCCTCCACTTT. Amino acids: CASSGGRHSYNSPLHF.